This T cell receptor beta chain was found in a study of blood T cell repertoires in COVID-19. Study context: Whether acute or convalescent, the COVID-19 samples came from the United States, Italy and Spain. The analysed material was cDNA or gDNA that came from T cells, B-cell-depleted T cells, or PBMCs.

The CDR3 is 14 residues long. Germline V gene lookup returns CDR1 MDHEN and CDR2 SYDVKM. V was clipped by 2 bases and J by 0 bases, with 8 bases between them. In the authors' workflow: Cell counts per sample came from amplifying reference gene primers. The repertoire was sequenced with immunoSEQ multiplex PCR; TCRdb's copy has only in-frame clones and lacks some. From that table come the V and J calls and clone size; the DNA was used to work out D and trimming. The data contain 90,000 or so clones, about 78% of them seen just once; the ten biggest clones take up approximately 15%. Sequencing was done on a sample of peripheral blood. This TCR came from a woman over 75 with acute or convalescent COVID-19. This sequence joins TRBV28 and TRBJ2-7; D gene uncertain. The CDR3: CASSLPPSSYEQYF. For the CDR3, the DNA is TGTGCCAGCAGTTTACCCCCTAGCTCCTACGAGCAGTACTTC.